These T cell receptor beta chains were read from a single sample in a study of blood T cells in healthy people across ages. One entry per CDR3 protein results from TCRdb running MiXCR on the 5' RACE reads. The sample lists 540,000 or so distinct CDR3 sequences; 27% were seen once. Material for sequencing was blood. The receptors derive from a woman in her 70s in good health. Both conserved end residues are part of each CDR3. The D gene is left open where the match is weak. Rows give clone size only sometimes, using once, few, many, or a class for an expanded clone.

d_call | clone_size | j_call | v_call | cdr3_nt | cdr3_aa
. | . | TRBJ2-1 | TRBV7-9 | TGTGCCAGCAGCGTCCCCTTAGGAGCCAGCTCCTACAATGAGCAGTTCTTC | CASSVPLGASSYNEQFF
TRBD1 | few | TRBJ2-2 | TRBV7-9 | TGTGCCAGCAGCTCTTCTGGACAGGAAATTCCTTTT | CASSSSGQEIPF
. | . | TRBJ2-5 | TRBV6-6 | TGTGCCAGCAGTCTCCCCAGGGGGGACCAAGAGACCCAGTACTTC | CASSLPRGDQETQYF
. | . | TRBJ2-5 | TRBV6-2/TRBV6-3 | TGTGCCAGCAGCCCGACTCCTATCGCGGGGACCCAGTACTTC | CASSPTPIAGTQYF
. | . | TRBJ2-7 | TRBV15 | TGTGCCACCAGCAGAGATCTCCGGGCCTACGAGCAGTACTTC | CATSRDLRAYEQYF
TRBD1 | few | TRBJ1-2 | TRBV7-9 | TGTGCCAGCAGCTTGGGGACAGCTGGCTACACCTTC | CASSLGTAGYTF
. | . | TRBJ1-6 | TRBV7-6 | TGTGCCAGCAGCATACAGCCTTTAGGGGACACCTCGAATTCACCCCTCCACTTT | CASSIQPLGDTSNSPLHF
. | few | TRBJ2-5 | TRBV5-6 | TGTGCCGGCAGCTTGTGGGGCTACAAAAGTTTGGAGACCCAGTACTTC | CAGSLWGYKSLETQYF
. | few | TRBJ1-2 | TRBV7-2 | TGTGCCAGCAGCCTAGGTGGGGACGGCGAGGGCTACACCTTC | CASSLGGDGEGYTF
TRBD1 | few | TRBJ1-1 | TRBV3-1 | TGTGCCAGCAGCGTGACAGGGGGGGACGTGTGGGCTTTCTTT | CASSVTGGDVWAFF
TRBD1 | few | TRBJ2-1 | TRBV29-1 | TGCAGCGTTGAAGATCTTGGGGACAGGGGCTACAATGAGCAGCTCTTC | CSVEDLGDRGYNEQLF
. | . | TRBJ2-7 | TRBV5-1 | TGCGCCAGCAGCTTGTCCGTCTACGAGCAGTACTTC | CASSLSVYEQYF
TRBD2 | few | TRBJ2-3 | TRBV20-1 | TGCAGTGCAACAAGCGGGGGCCTCACAGATACGCAGTATTTT | CSATSGGLTDTQYF
TRBD2 | . | TRBJ2-5 | TRBV20-1 | TGCAGTGCCGAGAGGCTAGCGGGGGGGTCAGAGCAGTACTTC | CSAERLAGGSEQYF
TRBD2 | few | TRBJ2-1 | TRBV20-1 | TGCAGTGCTATACGGGCGGCGGGGGGGGCAAATGAGCAGTTCTTC | CSAIRAAGGANEQFF
. | few | TRBJ2-3 | TRBV20-1 | TGCAGTGCGAGATCCCCGGTCACAGATACGCAGTATTTT | CSARSPVTDTQYF
. | few | TRBJ1-1 | TRBV7-2 | TGTGCCAGCAGCTATGGGGTTGTCTGGAACACTGAAGCTTTCTTT | CASSYGVVWNTEAFF
TRBD1 | . | TRBJ2-2 | TRBV12-5 | TGTGCTAGTGGTTTGGCAGGGGGAACCGGGGAGCTGTTTTTT | CASGLAGGTGELFF
TRBD1 | . | TRBJ1-2 | TRBV7-9 | TGTGCCAGCAGCCTCCCGCGGACAGGGTTCCTAGGCTACACCTTC | CASSLPRTGFLGYTF
. | . | TRBJ1-2 | TRBV7-3 | TGTGCCAGCAGTCCGGACATCCAAAGTGGGGGCTACACCTTC | CASSPDIQSGGYTF
TRBD1 | many | TRBJ2-5 | TRBV29-1 | TGCAGCGTTGGTGGACAGGTTCAAGAGACCCAGTACTTC | CSVGGQVQETQYF
TRBD1 | . | TRBJ1-1 | TRBV7-2 | TGTGCCACGGGACAGGGGGCGAGAAGCGCTGAAGCTTTCTTT | CATGQGARSAEAFF
. | . | TRBJ2-3 | TRBV4-3 | TGCGCCAGCAGCCATTCACCTAGGGGGGCCTCAGCCGATACGCAGTATTTT | CASSHSPRGASADTQYF
. | many | TRBJ1-6 | TRBV27 | TGTGCCAGCAGTTTCGGGGGAGACTCACCCCTCCACTTT | CASSFGGDSPLHF
. | few | TRBJ2-1 | TRBV7-2 | TGTGCCAGCAGCTTGACAGTCAATGAGCAGTTCTTC | CASSLTVNEQFF
TRBD1 | few | TRBJ1-1 | TRBV25-1 | TGTGCCAGCAGTTGGACAGGGGAGGGTACTGAAGCTTTCTTT | CASSWTGEGTEAFF
. | . | TRBJ2-7 | TRBV20-1 | TGCAGTGCTAGAGGGGGACCGGCGAGCTCCTACGAGCAGTACTTC | CSARGGPASSYEQYF
. | . | TRBJ2-5 | TRBV4-3 | TGCGCCAGCAGCCCGAAGCTCGGGGGATGGGAGACCCAGTACTTC | CASSPKLGGWETQYF
. | . | TRBJ2-5 | TRBV5-1 | TGCGCCAGCAGCTTCGGGACCGGTGGGGAGACCCAGTACTTC | CASSFGTGGETQYF
TRBD1 | few | TRBJ1-1 | TRBV20-1 | TGCAGTGCTACCAAGACAGGGGGGTGGGACACTGAAGCTTTCTTT | CSATKTGGWDTEAFF
. | few | TRBJ1-1 | TRBV19 | TGTGCCAGTAGTATGCGGAGGAAAGCTTTCTTT | CASSMRRKAFF
TRBD2 | . | TRBJ2-2 | TRBV7-3 | TGTGCCAGCAGCTTAAAGCCTAGCGGGGTCGGCGCCACCGGGGAGCTGTTTTTT | CASSLKPSGVGATGELFF
. | few | TRBJ1-1 | TRBV9 | TGTGCCAGCAGCACCTTCCAGGGGAACACTGAAGCTTTCTTT | CASSTFQGNTEAFF
. | few | TRBJ2-3 | TRBV7-2 | TGTGCCAGCACCGATAGGGGGGGAGGTACAGATACGCAGTATTTT | CASTDRGGGTDTQYF
. | few | TRBJ2-7 | TRBV30 | TGTGCCTGGAGTGTCGGCAGGGGCGAGCAGTACTTC | CAWSVGRGEQYF
TRBD1 | . | TRBJ2-2 | TRBV6-5 | TGTGCCAGCCTCGGGACAGGGAACACCGGGGAGCTGTTTTTT | CASLGTGNTGELFF
. | few | TRBJ2-7 | TRBV7-9 | TGTGCCAGCAGCTTTGGTCTGGAGGTGGACGAGCAGTACTTC | CASSFGLEVDEQYF
. | . | TRBJ1-4 | TRBV20-1 | TGCAGTGCTAGCGGAGGAACTAATGAAAAACTGTTTTTT | CSASGGTNEKLFF
. | few | TRBJ1-2 | TRBV7-2 | TGTGCCAGCAGCTTAGTGAGGGGGTCCGATGGCTACACCTTC | CASSLVRGSDGYTF
. | . | TRBJ2-3 | TRBV12-3/TRBV12-4 | TGTGCCAGCAGACGTGGCAGGGGGGCCGCAGATGCGCAGTATTTT | CASRRGRGAADAQYF
TRBD1 | . | TRBJ1-6 | TRBV5-6 | TGTGCCAGCAGCGTGACAGGGGGCGGTTTTTCACCCCTCCACTTT | CASSVTGGGFSPLHF
. | . | TRBJ1-1 | TRBV11-1 | TGTGCCAGCAGCTTAGTGGGCTGGAGAGCTGAAGCTTTCTTT | CASSLVGWRAEAFF
. | few | TRBJ2-7 | TRBV20-1 | TGCAGTGCCAAGTTCGGGACAAACACCTACGAGCAGTACTTC | CSAKFGTNTYEQYF
. | . | TRBJ1-2 | TRBV4-2 | TGTGCCAGCAGCCAAGAGGGAAGAACTGGTGGCTACACCTTC | CASSQEGRTGGYTF
TRBD1 | . | TRBJ1-2 | TRBV6-5 | TGTGCCAGCAGTTACTCCGGACAGGAGTCCGGCTACACCTTC | CASSYSGQESGYTF
TRBD2 | . | TRBJ2-1 | TRBV11-2 | TGTGCCAGCAGCTTAACTAGCGGGGTATGGAATGAGCAGTTCTTC | CASSLTSGVWNEQFF
. | . | TRBJ2-2 | TRBV10-3 | TGTGCCACAGAGGACAGGAGGGGAACCGGGGAGCTGTTTTTT | CATEDRRGTGELFF
. | . | TRBJ2-1 | TRBV7-2 | TGTGCCAGCAGCTTAGCACAACTAGGTCACAATGAGCAGTTCTTC | CASSLAQLGHNEQFF
. | few | TRBJ1-1 | TRBV20-1 | TGCGGTGCCACCTCCCACCTGAACACTGAAGCTTTCTTT | CGATSHLNTEAFF
. | . | TRBJ2-2 | TRBV5-6 | TGTGCCAGCAGCTCTAGCCCGGGACAGCGGGTTACCGGGGAGCTGTTTTTT | CASSSSPGQRVTGELFF
TRBD1 | few | TRBJ2-3 | TRBV5-4 | TGTGCCAGCAGCAGCACCGGGACAGGGACAGATACGCAGTATTTT | CASSSTGTGTDTQYF
. | . | TRBJ1-1 | TRBV28 | TGTGCCAGCAGTTCCATGATAGATTTGTTGGGAACGGCTTTCTTT | CASSSMIDLLGTAFF